Each of the 14 T cell receptor beta chains below was sequenced from the same sample in a study of T cell responses to AZD1222 COVID-19 vaccine (dated by TCRdb to the early 2020s). In the paper's terms, the time point label means: about 28 days (+/-7) after the second vaccine dose. The library was produced with the immunoSEQ multiplex PCR assay. The clones in this table, taken by TCRdb from immuneACCESS, are in-frame only. Not every clone is retained; where verified, under half of the shortfall comes from an unresolved V gene, and the cause of the rest is unknown. The sample table shows some 120,000 clones, and roughly nine tenths are seen once. The top ten clones comprise roughly 1.4% of the sample. The material sequenced was peripheral blood, taken 28 days after the second AZD1222 dose. The receptors here all came from an adult who received the AZD1222 COVID-19 vaccine.

The chain couples TRBV5-6 to TRBJ2-7; D uncertain. V gave up 0 bases and J gave up 0 bases, with 7 bases separating them. CDR3 length: 14 amino acids. Germline CDR1 is SGHDT and CDR2 is YYEEEE. The CDR3 reads CASSLGVPSYEQYF. In DNA, the CDR3 is TGTGCCAGCAGCTTGGGCGTACCCTCCTACGAGCAGTACTTC.

This chain uses TRBV6-1 with TRBJ2-3, with 9 nucleotides matching TRBD2. V dropped 3 bases and J dropped 2; count of bases not matched to a gene: 15. The CDR3 covers 19 residues. CDR1 and CDR2 from the germline V gene are MNHNS and SASEGT. The CDR3 is CASSDLPGRAGGTTDTQYF. CDR3 DNA sequence: TGTGCCAGCAGTGACCTGCCCGGGAGGGCGGGAGGGACCACAGATACGCAGTATTTT.

V and J are TRBV4-2 and TRBJ2-1, with a weak D call TRBD2 (5 bases). The germline V gene encodes CDR1 LGHNA and CDR2 YNFKEQ. The length of the CDR3 is 14 residues. Trimming took off 0 bases at V and 4 bases at J, with 7 bases between the two ends. The CDR3 DNA follows: TGTGCCAGCAGCCAAGACAGAGGGTACAATGAGCAGTTCTTC. Translation: CASSQDRGYNEQFF.

V usage is TRBV6-5 and J usage is TRBJ1-4; TRBD1 agrees at 11 bases. The germline CDR1 and CDR2 sequences are MNHEY and SVGAGI. Trimming removed 6 bases from V and 5 bases from J; junction bases left unmatched: 5. The CDR3 consists of 15 residues. CDR3 in amino acids: CASRGQGAGNEKLFF. The CDR3 coding sequence is TGTGCCAGCAGAGGACAGGGGGCAGGCAATGAAAAACTGTTTTTT.

This chain connects TRBV11-2 to TRBJ2-1; D is perhaps TRBD1 (6 bases). The CDR3 is 14 amino acids. Germline V lookup: CDR1 SGHAT, CDR2 FQNNGV. The germline V and J ends were trimmed by 5 bases and 9 bases, with 17 bases remaining between them. CDR3 region: CASSLTSGVGEQFF. As DNA, the CDR3 is TGTGCCAGCAGCCTGACATCAGGGGTTGGTGAGCAGTTCTTC.

The V gene is TRBV19, the J gene TRBJ2-7; D gene uncertain. Germline CDR1 and CDR2: LNHDA and SQIVND (reference sequence). The CDR3 consists of 15 residues. The V gene lost 4 bases and the J gene lost 0 bases, with 13 bases spanning the gap. CDR3 amino acids: CASSKGGHYSYEQYF. In nucleotides, the CDR3 is TGTGCCAGTAGTAAGGGTGGCCATTACTCCTACGAGCAGTACTTC.

CDR3 sequence reads: CASSPQDGDTEAFF. CDR3 nucleotides: TGTGCCAGCTCACCACAGGACGGGGACACTGAAGCTTTCTTT. V gene TRBV18 combines with J gene TRBJ1-1; D is unclear. Germline CDR1 reads KGHSH; CDR2 reads LQKENI. CDR3 length equals 14 residues. Trimming took 1 base from V and 3 from J, leaving 9 bases between them.

As DNA, the CDR3 is TGTGCCAGCTCACCTTCGACTCCCGCCGCGTACCAAGAGACCCAGTACTTC. It is translated as CASSPSTPAAYQETQYF. The chain couples TRBV18 to TRBJ2-5; D unresolved. CDR1 is KGHSH, CDR2 LQKENI, per germline. This CDR3 region has 17 residues. V lost 3 bases, J lost 0 bases, and 17 bases lay in between.

This clone appeared once. This chain joins TRBV9 and TRBJ2-3; 9 nucleotides agree with TRBD2. V lost 3 bases, J lost 0 bases, and 14 bases stayed unmatched. Germline CDR1 reads SGDLS; CDR2 reads YYNGEE. The CDR3 has 19 residues. The CDR3 protein is CASSAQGSGSWQSTDTQYF. CDR3 bases: TGTGCCAGCAGCGCCCAAGGTAGCGGGAGCTGGCAAAGCACAGATACGCAGTATTTT.

This chain uses TRBV2 with TRBJ1-1; D ambiguous. Per germline, CDR1 SNHLY and CDR2 FYNNEI. Trimming took off 7 bases at V and 0 bases at J, with 12 bases between the two ends. This CDR3 is built from 14 residues. Here the CDR3 DNA reads TGTGCCAGCAAGTCCCCGACCCTGAACACTGAAGCTTTCTTT. Translating it yields CASKSPTLNTEAFF.

The J gene is TRBJ2-7, the V gene TRBV19, with D maybe TRBD2 (6 bases). Per the germline V gene, CDR1 is LNHDA and CDR2 is SQIVND (reference sequence). CDR3 length: 14 amino acids. V shed 1 base and J shed 4 bases, with 11 bases lying between them. CDR3 bases: TGTGCCAGTAGTATAGCGGGAGTGGGGTACGAGCAGTACTTC. Residues: CASSIAGVGYEQYF.

The rearrangement links TRBV10-3 to TRBJ1-1; D ambiguous. Germline loops: CDR1 ENHRY, CDR2 SYGVKD. The CDR3 runs 13 residues. Trimming removed 4 bases at V and 1 base at J, with 7 bases between. The CDR3, as DNA: TGTGCCATCAGTGTCAGGCAGAACACTGAAGCTTTCTTT. Encoded protein: CAISVRQNTEAFF.

The CDR3 coding sequence is TGTGCCAGCAGTCCGAATCAGATTCCGACCCCCGACGGCTCCTACGAGCAGTACTTC. It translates to CASSPNQIPTPDGSYEQYF. The chain employs TRBV2 and TRBJ2-7; D is unclear. The CDR3 contains 19 residues. Germline CDR1 SNHLY, CDR2 FYNNEI. V was pared by 5 bases and J by 0 bases, with 26 bases between.

This sequence joins TRBV6-5 and TRBJ2-5, with D uncertain. Germline V gives CDR1 MNHEY, CDR2 SVGAGI. The CDR3 contains 15 residues. The V end lost 0 bases, the J end lost 5 bases, and 13 bases lay between the germline ends. The CDR3 DNA follows: TGTGCCAGCAGTTACTCATCCACCTCTGGGGAGACCCAGTACTTC. Residues: CASSYSSTSGETQYF.